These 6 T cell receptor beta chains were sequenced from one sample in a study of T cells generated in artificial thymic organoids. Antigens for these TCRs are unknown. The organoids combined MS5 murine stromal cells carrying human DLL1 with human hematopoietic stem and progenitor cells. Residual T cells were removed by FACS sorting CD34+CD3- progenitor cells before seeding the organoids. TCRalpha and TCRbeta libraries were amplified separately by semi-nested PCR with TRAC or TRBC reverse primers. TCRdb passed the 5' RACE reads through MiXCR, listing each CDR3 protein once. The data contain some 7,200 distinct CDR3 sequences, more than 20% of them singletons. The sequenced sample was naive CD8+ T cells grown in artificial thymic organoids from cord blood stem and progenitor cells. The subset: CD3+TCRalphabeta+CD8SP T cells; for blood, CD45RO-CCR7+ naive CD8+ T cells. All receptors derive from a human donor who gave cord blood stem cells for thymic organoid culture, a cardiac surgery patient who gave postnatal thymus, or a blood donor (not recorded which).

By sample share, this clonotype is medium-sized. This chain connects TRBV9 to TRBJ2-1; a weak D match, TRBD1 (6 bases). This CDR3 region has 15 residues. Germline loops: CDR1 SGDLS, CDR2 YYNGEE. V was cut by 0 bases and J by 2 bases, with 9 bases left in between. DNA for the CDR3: TGTGCCAGCAGCGTAGGGGGACACCCCTACAATGAGCAGTTCTTC. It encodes CASSVGGHPYNEQFF.

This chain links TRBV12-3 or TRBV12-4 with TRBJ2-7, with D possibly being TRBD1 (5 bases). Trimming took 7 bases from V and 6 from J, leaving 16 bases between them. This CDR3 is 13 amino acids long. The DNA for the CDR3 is TGTGCCAGCACCTTGGGGCTGAGGCGCGAGCAGTACTTC. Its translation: CASTLGLRREQYF.

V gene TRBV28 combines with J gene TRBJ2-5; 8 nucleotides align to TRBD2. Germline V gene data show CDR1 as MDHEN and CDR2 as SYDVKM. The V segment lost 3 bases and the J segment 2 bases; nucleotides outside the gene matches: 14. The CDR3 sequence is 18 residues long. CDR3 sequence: CASSFPGPAGERQETQYF. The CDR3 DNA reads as TGTGCCAGCAGTTTTCCGGGACCAGCGGGGGAGAGACAAGAGACCCAGTACTTC.

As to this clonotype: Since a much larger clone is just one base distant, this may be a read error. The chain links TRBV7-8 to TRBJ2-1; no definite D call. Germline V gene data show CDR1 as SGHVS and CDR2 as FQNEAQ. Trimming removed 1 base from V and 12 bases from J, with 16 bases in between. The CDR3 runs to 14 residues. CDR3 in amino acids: CASSLEGNPGVQFF. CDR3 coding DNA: TGTGCCAGCAGCTTAGAGGGCAATCCGGGTGTGCAGTTCTTC.

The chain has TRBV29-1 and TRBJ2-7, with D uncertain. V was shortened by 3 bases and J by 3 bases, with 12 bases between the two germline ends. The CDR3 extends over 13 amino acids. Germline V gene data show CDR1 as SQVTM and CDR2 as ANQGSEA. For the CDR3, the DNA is TGCAGCGTTGAGGGCAGTACGATCTACGAGCAGTACTTC. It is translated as CSVEGSTIYEQYF.

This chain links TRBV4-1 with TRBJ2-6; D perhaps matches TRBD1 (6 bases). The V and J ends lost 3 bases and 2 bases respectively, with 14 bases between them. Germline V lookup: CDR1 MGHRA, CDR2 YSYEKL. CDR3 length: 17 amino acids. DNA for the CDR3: TGCGCCAGCAGCCATAGGGGCAGGGGAACTGGGGCCAACGTCCTGACTTTC. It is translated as CASSHRGRGTGANVLTF.